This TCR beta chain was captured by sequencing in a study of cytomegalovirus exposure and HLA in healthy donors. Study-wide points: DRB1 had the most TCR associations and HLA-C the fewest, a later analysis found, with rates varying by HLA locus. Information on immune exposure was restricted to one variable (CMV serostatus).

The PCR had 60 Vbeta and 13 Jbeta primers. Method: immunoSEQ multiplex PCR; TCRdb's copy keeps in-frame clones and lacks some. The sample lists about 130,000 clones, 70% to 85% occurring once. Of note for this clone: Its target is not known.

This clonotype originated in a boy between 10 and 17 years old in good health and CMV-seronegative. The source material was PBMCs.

The CDR3 is CASSQVGGTPGSQYF. DNA of the CDR3: TGCGCCAGCAGCCAAGTTGGAGGGACTCCCGGTTCACAGTATTTT. This sequence joins TRBV4-3 and TRBJ2-3; TRBD2 might be the D (6 bases). The V gene's germline CDR1 is LGHNA and CDR2 YSLEER. This CDR3 is built from 15 residues. V was pared by 1 base and J by 12 bases, with 20 bases between.